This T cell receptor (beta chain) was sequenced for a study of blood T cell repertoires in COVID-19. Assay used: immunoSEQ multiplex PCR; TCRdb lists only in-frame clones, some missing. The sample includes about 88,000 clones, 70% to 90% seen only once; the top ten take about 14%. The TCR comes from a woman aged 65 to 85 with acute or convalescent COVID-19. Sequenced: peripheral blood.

Written as DNA, the CDR3 is TGTGCCAGAAGAGGTAAGCGGGGTCCCGGGGCCAACGTCCTGACTTTC. It translates to CARRGKRGPGANVLTF. The chain uses TRBV5-3 and TRBJ2-6, with TRBD2 identical over 7 bases. TRBV5-3 is reported as an ORF; its role is uncertain. CDR3 size: 16 residues. Losses at the gene ends were 5 bases for V and 4 bases for J; bases not matched to a gene: 9.